The 22 T cell receptor beta chains below come from one sample, sequenced in a study of T cell repertoires in ileal Crohn's disease. Using immunoSEQ multiplex PCR, the repertoire was profiled, and TCRdb retains in-frame clones only, with some absent. The sample consists of roughly 60,000 clones, 85% to 90% of them appearing once. Time point here: neoterminal ileum biopsy at postoperative endoscopy, about 6 months after surgery. Sequenced material: ileal tissue. The receptors shown here come from an adult with Crohn's disease.

This clone has just one count. The chain carries TRBV6-1 and TRBJ1-5, with D perhaps TRBD1 (5 bases). Germline V gene lookup returns CDR1 MNHNS and CDR2 SASEGT. V dropped 10 bases and J dropped 6 bases, with 19 bases sitting between them. This CDR3 is built from 14 residues. Here the CDR3 DNA reads TGTGCCACCACAGCCGGGGGGATCCGTCAGCCCCAGCATTTT. This codes for CATTAGGIRQPQHF.

This clone occurred once. This chain uses TRBV18 with TRBJ1-1; possibly TRBD1 for D (6 bases). Germline V gene lookup returns CDR1 KGHSH and CDR2 LQKENI. The CDR3 spans 14 residues. V lost 5 bases to trimming and J lost 1 base, with 11 bases between them. The CDR3 loop is CASSDDRRNTEAFF. The CDR3 DNA sequence: TGTGCCAGCTCAGATGACAGGCGGAACACTGAAGCTTTCTTT.

V is TRBV5-1 and J is TRBJ1-1; D is possibly TRBD1 (6 bases). This CDR3 contains 15 residues. Germline CDR1 and CDR2: SGHRS and YFSETQ. Trimming took 7 bases from V and 1 from J, leaving 17 bases between them. The chain's CDR3 is CASARDGTRNTEAFF. The DNA of the CDR3 is TGCGCCAGCGCCCGAGACGGGACACGGAACACTGAAGCTTTCTTT.

This rearrangement joins TRBV27 to TRBJ2-1; 16 bases are a match to TRBD2. J lost 7 bases, V lost 6 bases, and 0 bases had no gene match. Germline V gene data show CDR1 as MNHEY and CDR2 as SMNVEV (reference sequence). This CDR3 is 14 amino acids long. CDR3 nucleotide sequence: TGTGCCAGCAGGGGACTAGCGGGAGGGAATGAGCAGTTCTTC. Encoded protein: CASRGLAGGNEQFF.

This sequence joins TRBV9 and TRBJ2-3, with 7 bases fitting TRBD2. V was clipped by 3 bases and J by 2 bases; unmatched bases: 6. This CDR3 is 15 amino acids long. From germline, CDR1 is SGDLS and CDR2 YYNGEE. Here the CDR3 reads CASSAGTTYTDTQYF. In nucleotides, the CDR3 is TGTGCCAGCAGCGCAGGGACTACGTACACAGATACGCAGTATTTT.

The chain combines TRBV6-5 with TRBJ1-2; D ambiguous. Trimming took 4 bases from V and 4 from J, leaving 10 bases between them. CDR1 and CDR2 (germline): MNHEY, SVGAGI. This CDR3 comprises 13 residues. This CDR3 reads CASSLQSSYGYTF. CDR3 nucleotide sequence: TGTGCCAGCAGTTTACAGAGTTCCTATGGCTACACCTTC.

The chain employs TRBV27 and TRBJ1-2, with D uncertain. Germline V gene lookup returns CDR1 MNHEY and CDR2 SMNVEV (reference sequence). Trimming removed 6 bases at V and 1 base at J, with 6 bases between. The CDR3 contains 12 residues. Written as DNA, the CDR3 is TGTGCCAGCAGCAGTTATAACTATGGCTACACCTTC. Translated: CASSSYNYGYTF.

The chain is built from TRBV2 and TRBJ1-2; 8 positions agree with TRBD1. The CDR3 consists of 14 residues. After removal of 6 bases from V and 0 bases from J, the junction contained 3 bases not matched to a gene. Germline lookup yields CDR1 SNHLY and CDR2 FYNNEI. The CDR3 sequence is CASRQDRANYGYTF. As DNA, the CDR3 is TGTGCCAGCAGGCAGGACAGGGCTAACTATGGCTACACCTTC.

This clone was seen only once. The chain recombines TRBV4-3 with TRBJ2-1; D is possibly TRBD2 (5 bases). CDR1 and CDR2 from the germline V gene are LGHNA and YSLEER. CDR3 length equals 17 residues. The V and J ends lost 0 bases and 4 bases respectively, with 16 bases between them. CDR3 in amino acids: CASSQDQRVASYNEQFF. The DNA for the CDR3 is TGCGCCAGCAGCCAAGATCAGAGAGTAGCGTCATACAATGAGCAGTTCTTC.

The V and J genes are TRBV5-4 and TRBJ2-6; TRBD1 aligns across 9 bases. Trimming took 4 bases from V and 4 from J; bases not matched to a gene: 3. CDR1 is SGHNT, CDR2 YYREEE, per germline (reference sequence). The CDR3 runs 15 residues. The CDR3 DNA reads as TGTGCCAGCAGCCGGGACAGGGCAGGGGCCAACGTCCTGACTTTC. Translation: CASSRDRAGANVLTF.

This rearrangement joins TRBV2 to TRBJ1-1; TRBD1 matches 8 bases. Germline-derived CDR1 and CDR2 are SNHLY and FYNNEI. The CDR3 has 13 amino acids. With V trimmed by 7 bases and J by 5 bases, 6 bases remained unmatched. CDR3 sequence reads: CASTPGGMTEAFF. In DNA form, the CDR3 reads TGTGCCAGCACCCCAGGGGGCATGACTGAAGCTTTCTTT. Full variable domain (outside the CDR3, taken from reference TRBV2 and TRBJ1-1): EPEVTQTPSHQVTQMGQEVILRCVPISNHLYFYWYRQILGQKVEFLVSFYNNEISEKSEIFDDQFSVERPDGSNFTLKIRSTKLEDSAMYFCASTPGGMTEAFFGQGTRLTVV.

The chain links TRBV27 to TRBJ2-3; TRBD2 agrees at 7 bases. This CDR3 has 15 amino acids. Per the germline V gene, CDR1 is MNHEY and CDR2 is SMNVEV (reference sequence). The ends lost 5 bases at V and 0 bases at J; junction bases unmatched: 5. Here the CDR3 DNA reads TGTGCCAGCAGTCTCGGGGGGTGGAGCACAGATACGCAGTATTTT. As protein: CASSLGGWSTDTQYF.

CDR3 in DNA: TGCAGCACAGCAGATGGGTATGGCTACACCTTC. Translation: CSTADGYGYTF. V is TRBV29-1 and J is TRBJ1-2; D unclear. This CDR3 contains 11 residues. Germline CDR1 SQVTM, CDR2 ANQGSEA. V lost 8 bases and J 5 bases, leaving 12 bases between the germline ends.

This clone was counted a single time. The chain combines TRBV15 with TRBJ1-1; D is undetermined. Germline V lookup: CDR1 LNHNV, CDR2 YYDKDF (reference sequence). V was cut by 4 bases and J by 1 base, with 22 bases left in between. The CDR3 totals 18 residues. The CDR3 region is CATSTGSSMTFPNTEAFF. CDR3 nucleotide sequence: TGTGCCACCAGCACGGGGTCCTCAATGACCTTTCCGAACACTGAAGCTTTCTTT.

The chain employs TRBV27 and TRBJ2-7, with a possible D match to TRBD1 (6 bases). V shed 3 bases and J shed 3 bases, with 18 bases lying between them. CDR1 and CDR2 from the germline V gene are MNHEY and SMNVEV (reference sequence). This CDR3 spans 16 amino acids. The chain's CDR3 is CASSFALRQGHYEQYF. CDR3 nucleotides: TGTGCCAGCAGTTTTGCCCTAAGGCAGGGGCACTACGAGCAGTACTTC.

The chain uses TRBV4-2 and TRBJ1-1, with a possible D match to TRBD1 (6 bases). Per germline, CDR1 LGHNA and CDR2 YNFKEQ. The V end was cut by 0 bases, the J end by 5 bases, with 19 bases between. This CDR3 spans 17 amino acids. DNA of the CDR3: TGTGCCAGCAGCCAAGATATGCAGGGGAGAGGTGGAACTGAAGCTTTCTTT. Translating gives CASSQDMQGRGGTEAFF.

This clone was counted only a few times. The chain uses TRBV5-6 and TRBJ2-7; no reliable D call. V was pared by 2 bases and J by 2 bases, with 11 bases between. CDR3 size: 14 residues. Looked up from germline, CDR1 is SGHDT and CDR2 is YYEEEE. Here the CDR3 reads CASSLARGAYEQYF. CDR3 DNA sequence: TGTGCCAGCAGCTTAGCCCGAGGTGCCTACGAGCAGTACTTC.

The rearrangement joins TRBV9 to TRBJ2-1; no firm D call. The V gene's germline CDR1 is SGDLS and CDR2 YYNGEE. Trimming left V 0 bases short and J 9 bases short, with 13 bases between. The CDR3 runs to 14 residues. CDR3 DNA: TGTGCCAGCAGCGTAGAGAGAGACTCGGTTGAGCAGTTCTTC. Its protein product is CASSVERDSVEQFF.

The chain is built from TRBV19 and TRBJ1-1, with a tentative D call TRBD1 (5 bases). The CDR3 spans 12 residues. V was trimmed by 8 bases and J by 2 bases, leaving 9 bases between them. The V gene's germline CDR1 is LNHDA and CDR2 SQIVND (reference sequence). CDR3 DNA: TGTGCCAGTCAGGACACTAACACTGAAGCTTTCTTT. It specifies CASQDTNTEAFF. The full variable domain, its missing parts supplied by reference TRBV19 and TRBJ1-1, is DGGITQSPKYLFRKEGQNVTLSCEQNLNHDAMYWYRQDPGQGLRLIYYSQIVNDFQKGDIAEGYSVSREKKESFPLTVTSAQKNPTAFYLCASQDTNTEAFFGQGTRLTVV.

The chain recombines TRBV29-1 with TRBJ1-1; 11 nucleotides align to TRBD1. This CDR3 has 13 amino acids. V lost 5 bases, J lost 4 bases, and 3 bases stayed unmatched. Germline CDR1 SQVTM, CDR2 ANQGSEA. The CDR3 DNA reads TGCAGCGTTTTCGGGACAGGGGGCACTGAAGCTTTCTTT. Translating it yields CSVFGTGGTEAFF.

V is TRBV5-8 and J is TRBJ1-5; TRBD1 is a possible D gene (5 bases). The CDR3 runs 13 residues. Germline lookup yields CDR1 SGHTS and CDR2 YDEGEE. V dropped 2 bases and J dropped 7 bases, with 10 bases sitting between them. CDR3 amino acids: CASSFAGGQPQHF. The CDR3 DNA reads TGTGCCAGCAGCTTCGCGGGGGGGCAGCCCCAGCATTTT.

V usage is TRBV7-9 and J usage is TRBJ2-7; D unresolved. The CDR3 is 11 residues long. The germline gives CDR1 SEHNR, CDR2 FQNEAQ (reference sequence). The ends were cut back, 5 bases at V and 6 bases at J, with 8 bases in the middle. In DNA, the CDR3 is TGTGCCAGCAGCCCCCCGGGCGAGCAGTACTTC. It codes for CASSPPGEQYF.